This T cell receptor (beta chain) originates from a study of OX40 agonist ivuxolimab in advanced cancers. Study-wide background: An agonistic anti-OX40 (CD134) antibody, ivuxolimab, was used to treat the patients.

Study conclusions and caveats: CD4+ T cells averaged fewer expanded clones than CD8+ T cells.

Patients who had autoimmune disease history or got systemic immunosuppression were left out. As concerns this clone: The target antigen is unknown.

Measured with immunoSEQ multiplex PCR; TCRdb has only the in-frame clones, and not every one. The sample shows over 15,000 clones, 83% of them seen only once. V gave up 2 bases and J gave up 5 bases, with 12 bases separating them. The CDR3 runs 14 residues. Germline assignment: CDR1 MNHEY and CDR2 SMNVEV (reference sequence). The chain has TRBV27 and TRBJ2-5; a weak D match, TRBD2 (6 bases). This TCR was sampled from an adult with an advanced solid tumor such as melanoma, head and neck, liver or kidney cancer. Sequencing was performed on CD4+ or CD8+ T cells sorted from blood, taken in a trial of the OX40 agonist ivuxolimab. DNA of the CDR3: TGTGCCAGCAGTTTACCCGGGAGTGGGGAGACCCAGTACTTC. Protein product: CASSLPGSGETQYF.